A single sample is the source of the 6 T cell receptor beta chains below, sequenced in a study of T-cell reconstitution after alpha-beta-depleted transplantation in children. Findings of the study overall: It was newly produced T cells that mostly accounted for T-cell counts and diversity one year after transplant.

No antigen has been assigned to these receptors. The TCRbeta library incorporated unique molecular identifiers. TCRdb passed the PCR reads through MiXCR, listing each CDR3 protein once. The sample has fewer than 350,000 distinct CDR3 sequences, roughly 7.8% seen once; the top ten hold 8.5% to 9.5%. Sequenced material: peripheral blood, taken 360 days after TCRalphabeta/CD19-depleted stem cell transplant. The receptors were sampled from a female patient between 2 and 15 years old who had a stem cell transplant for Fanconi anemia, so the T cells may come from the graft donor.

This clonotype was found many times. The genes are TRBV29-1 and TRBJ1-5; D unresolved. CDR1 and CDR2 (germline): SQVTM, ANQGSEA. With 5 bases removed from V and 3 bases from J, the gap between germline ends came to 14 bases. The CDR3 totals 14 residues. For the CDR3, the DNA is TGCAGCGTTAACGAGGGTGACCTCAATCAGCCCCAGCATTTT. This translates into CSVNEGDLNQPQHF.

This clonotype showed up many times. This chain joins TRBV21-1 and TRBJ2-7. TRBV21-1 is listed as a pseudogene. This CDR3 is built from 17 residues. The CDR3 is CASSKVTRLRGSYEQYF. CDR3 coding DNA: TGTGCCAGCAGCAAAGTCACGAGGTTGCGTGGCTCCTACGAGCAGTACTTC.

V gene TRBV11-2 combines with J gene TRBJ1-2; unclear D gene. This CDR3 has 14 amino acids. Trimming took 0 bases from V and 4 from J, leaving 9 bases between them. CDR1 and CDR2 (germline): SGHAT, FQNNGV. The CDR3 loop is CASSLDSAVYGYTF. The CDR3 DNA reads TGTGCCAGCAGCTTAGATTCGGCGGTCTATGGCTACACCTTC.

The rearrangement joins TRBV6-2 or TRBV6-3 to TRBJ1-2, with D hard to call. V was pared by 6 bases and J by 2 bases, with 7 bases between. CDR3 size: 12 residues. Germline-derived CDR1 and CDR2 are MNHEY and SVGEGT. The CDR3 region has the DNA TGTGCCAGCAGGACCTCGAACTATGGCTACACCTTC. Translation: CASRTSNYGYTF.

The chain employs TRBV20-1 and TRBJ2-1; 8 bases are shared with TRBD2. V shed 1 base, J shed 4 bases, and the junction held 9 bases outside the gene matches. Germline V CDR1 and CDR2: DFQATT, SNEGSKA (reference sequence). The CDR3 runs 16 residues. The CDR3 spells CSARAPRTSGYNEQFF. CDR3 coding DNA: TGCAGTGCTAGAGCGCCGCGTACTAGCGGATACAATGAGCAGTTCTTC.

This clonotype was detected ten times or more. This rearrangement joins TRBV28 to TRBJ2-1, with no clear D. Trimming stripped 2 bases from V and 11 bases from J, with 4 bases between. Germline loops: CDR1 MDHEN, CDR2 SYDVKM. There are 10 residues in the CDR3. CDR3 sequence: CASSLTQQFF. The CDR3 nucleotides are TGTGCCAGCAGTTTAACCCAGCAGTTCTTC.